This TCR beta chain was retrieved from a study of shared clonotypes between healthy human individuals. About the research overall: The donor group consisted of a couple of women and three men, aged 18 to 49. Plates per donor: three CD4 naive, three CD4 memory, two CD8 naive, one CD8 memory.

Overall study findings and caveats: Donors were few, which limited the genetic and exposure-history diversity represented.

The length of the CDR3 is 16 residues. The germline V gene encodes CDR1 LGHNA and CDR2 YSLEER. V dropped 3 bases and J dropped 4; count of bases not matched to a gene: 8. Comments on this clone: Antigen specificity is unknown.

Naivety among CD8 cells was defined by CD45RO negativity and positive CCR7 selection, thereby excluding terminally differentiated effector memory CD45RA+ cells. Assay used: immunoSEQ multiplex PCR; TCRdb lists only in-frame clones, some missing. The repertoire has about 2,100,000 clones, 85% to 95% of them found once; the top ten carry roughly 1.8%. The chain recombines TRBV4-3 with TRBJ1-1; 10 bases are a match to TRBD1. The TCR sequence derives from a man aged 18 to 29 in good health. Some clones in this sample may be carry-over from other donors' samples. The material sequenced was naive CD8+ T cells from PBMCs. Here the CDR3 DNA reads TGCGCCAGCAGCCAGGGCGTTAGACAGGGGGCCACTGAAGCTTTCTTT. It specifies CASSQGVRQGATEAFF.